Below, 15 T cell receptor beta chains from the same sample are listed, as sequenced in a study of blood T cells in healthy people across ages. The second PCR ran about 6 to 11 cycles with a sample-barcoded 5' primer and J-beta primers. Via MiXCR, TCRdb re-called the 5' RACE reads, giving one row per CDR3 protein. Of roughly 1,700,000 distinct CDR3 sequences listed, 28% were seen once; the top ten hold about 8%. Sequences were obtained from blood. These receptors were collected from a woman younger than 45 in good health.

In the case of this clonotype: One end of the junction does not line up with germline, which may come from a read error. The chain recombines TRBV30 with TRBJ2-7; TRBD2 aligns across 7 bases. The CDR3 totals 13 residues. CDR1 is GTSNPN, CDR2 SVGIG, per germline (reference sequence). The CDR3 nucleotides read TGTGCCTGGAGTGTCGGGGGGAGTAACGAGCGGTACTTC. Amino acids: CAWSVGGSNERYF.

This clonotype was found a few times. The V call is TRBV10-3, the J call TRBJ1-2; no reliable D call. There are 13 residues in the CDR3. V gave up 5 bases and J gave up 2 bases, with 9 bases separating them. CDR1 and CDR2 from the germline V gene are ENHRY and SYGVKD. The CDR3, as DNA: TGTGCCATCAGTCCCGAGGCAAACTATGGCTACACCTTC. Residues: CAISPEANYGYTF.

This clonotype was seen a handful of times. This chain joins TRBV12-3 or TRBV12-4 and TRBJ1-2; D ambiguous. The CDR3 has 14 amino acids. V was cut by 3 bases and J by 6 bases, with 14 bases left in between. Here the CDR3 DNA reads TGTGCCAGCAGTTTTCAAGAGTCCCATAATGGCTACACCTTC. Amino acid sequence: CASSFQESHNGYTF.

Details on this clonotype: A much bigger clone sits one base away, suggesting this may be a read error. The gene calls are TRBV12-3 or TRBV12-4 and TRBJ2-5; 11 nucleotides align to TRBD2. The junction had 19 bases not matched to a gene; V was cut back by 5 bases and J by 11 bases. The CDR3 spans 17 residues. The CDR3 DNA follows: TGTGCCAGCAGTCCCCGACTAGCGGGAAGCTCCTACAATGAGCAGTACTTC. This sequence encodes CASSPRLAGSSYNEQYF.

Many counts were recorded for this clonotype. V is TRBV10-2 and J is TRBJ2-7; maybe TRBD2 (5 bases). The CDR3 is 12 amino acids. Germline-derived CDR1 and CDR2 are WSHSY and SAAADI. V lost 6 bases to trimming and J lost 2 bases, with 8 bases between them. The CDR3 bases are TGCGCCAGCAGGGACTTAACCTACGAGCAGTACTTC. The encoded protein is CASRDLTYEQYF.

The V gene is TRBV6-2 or TRBV6-3, the J gene TRBJ2-5; possibly TRBD2 for D (5 bases). The CDR3 totals 14 residues. CDR1 and CDR2 from the germline V gene are MNHEY and SVGEGT. V was trimmed by 7 bases and J by 6 bases, leaving 18 bases between them. CDR3: CASTQAEAPKTQYF. The CDR3 DNA sequence: TGTGCCAGCACCCAGGCGGAGGCCCCCAAGACCCAGTACTTC.

The chain combines TRBV3-1 with TRBJ1-2, with 7 bases lining up with TRBD1. V gave up 0 bases and J gave up 1 base; unmatched junction bases: 17. The V gene's germline CDR1 is LGHDT and CDR2 YNNKEL (reference sequence). The CDR3 covers 20 residues. CDR3 in amino acids: CASSQEFMEPNDRDNYGYTF. The CDR3 bases are TGTGCCAGCAGCCAAGAGTTCATGGAGCCTAACGACAGGGATAACTATGGCTACACCTTC.

In this sample, this clonotype turned up many times. This chain uses TRBV20-1 with TRBJ2-6; 7 bases agree with TRBD1. CDR1 is DFQATT and CDR2 is SNEGSKA in the germline V gene (reference sequence). V gave up 5 bases and J gave up 2 bases; unmatched junction bases: 6. The CDR3 runs 15 residues. The CDR3: CSALRDRTGANVLTF. CDR3 nucleotides: TGCAGTGCTCTGAGGGACAGAACTGGGGCCAACGTCCTGACTTTC.

This sequence joins TRBV9 and TRBJ2-7; D perhaps matches TRBD1 (6 bases). This CDR3 has 16 amino acids. Germline CDR1 is SGDLS and CDR2 is YYNGEE. Trimming stripped 4 bases from V and 4 bases from J, with 21 bases between. CDR3 loop: CASSPSERGFLYEQYF. CDR3 bases: TGTGCCAGCAGCCCTTCTGAGAGGGGGTTTTTGTACGAGCAGTACTTC.

CDR3 protein: CASSERTSGSDEQFF. The CDR3 nucleotides are TGTGCCAGCAGCGAACGGACTAGCGGGAGCGATGAGCAGTTCTTC. The J gene is TRBJ2-1, the V gene TRBV7-9; 13 bases are shared with TRBD2. J gave up 8 bases and V 5 bases, and 6 bases lay outside the gene matches. The CDR3 length is 15 residues. From germline, CDR1 is SEHNR and CDR2 FQNEAQ (reference sequence).

As regards this clonotype: This may stem from a read error, because a much larger clone lies one nucleotide away. The CDR3 DNA reads as TGCAGTGCTGTACCCGGGACGTACGAGCGGTACTTC. This gives the protein CSAVPGTYERYF. The chain combines TRBV20-1 with TRBJ2-7; tentatively, D is TRBD1 or TRBD2 (5 bases each). The CDR3 is 12 amino acids. From germline, CDR1 is DFQATT and CDR2 SNEGSKA (reference sequence).

This clonotype was picked up many times. Here the CDR3 reads CASSSRGDQPQHF. The CDR3, as DNA: TGTGCCAGCAGCTCACGAGGAGATCAGCCCCAGCATTTT. The chain couples TRBV7-2 to TRBJ1-5, with unresolved D. Germline loops: CDR1 SGHTA, CDR2 FQGNSA. The CDR3 has 13 amino acids. Trimming removed 4 bases at V and 5 bases at J, with 9 bases between.

This chain joins TRBV5-6 and TRBJ1-2, with D uncertain. The CDR3 totals 12 residues. Deletions cut 2 bases from V and 8 bases from J, with 10 bases between. Germline V lookup: CDR1 SGHDT, CDR2 YYEEEE. CDR3 in DNA: TGTGCCAGCAGCTTAACGGCGGGGGGCTACACCTTC. It codes for CASSLTAGGYTF. The full variable domain, completed using reference TRBV5-6 and TRBJ1-2, is DAGVTQSPTHLIKTRGQQVTLRCSPKSGHDTVSWYQQALGQGPQFIFQYYEEEERQRGNFPDRFSGHQFPNYSSELNVNALLLGDSALYLCASSLTAGGYTFGSGTRLTVV.

This clonotype was counted only a few times. The chain employs TRBV11-2 and TRBJ1-5; tentatively, D is TRBD1 (5 bases). This CDR3 is built from 18 residues. CDR1 is SGHAT and CDR2 is FQNNGV in the germline V gene. V lost 2 bases and J 6 bases, leaving 23 bases between the germline ends. In DNA, the CDR3 is TGTGCCAGCAGCTTAAAATTGGGGGTGCAGGGTGGTTTTCAGCCCCAGCATTTT. It codes for CASSLKLGVQGGFQPQHF. The full variable domain, rest sourced from reference TRBV11-2 and TRBJ1-5, is EAGVAQSPRYKIIEKRQSVAFWCNPISGHATLYWYQQILGQGPKLLIQFQNNGVVDDSQLPKDRFSAERLKGVDSTLKIQPAKLEDSAVYLCASSLKLGVQGGFQPQHFGDGTRLSIL.

This chain uses TRBV27 with TRBJ2-7; TRBD2 matches at 8 bases. The length of the CDR3 is 16 residues. Trimming took 1 base from V and 0 from J; bases not matched to a gene: 5. CDR1 and CDR2 from the germline V gene are MNHEY and SMNVEV (reference sequence). CDR3 in amino acids: CASSLFGGGTSYEQYF. The CDR3 DNA is TGTGCCAGCAGTTTATTCGGCGGGGGGACCTCCTACGAGCAGTACTTC.